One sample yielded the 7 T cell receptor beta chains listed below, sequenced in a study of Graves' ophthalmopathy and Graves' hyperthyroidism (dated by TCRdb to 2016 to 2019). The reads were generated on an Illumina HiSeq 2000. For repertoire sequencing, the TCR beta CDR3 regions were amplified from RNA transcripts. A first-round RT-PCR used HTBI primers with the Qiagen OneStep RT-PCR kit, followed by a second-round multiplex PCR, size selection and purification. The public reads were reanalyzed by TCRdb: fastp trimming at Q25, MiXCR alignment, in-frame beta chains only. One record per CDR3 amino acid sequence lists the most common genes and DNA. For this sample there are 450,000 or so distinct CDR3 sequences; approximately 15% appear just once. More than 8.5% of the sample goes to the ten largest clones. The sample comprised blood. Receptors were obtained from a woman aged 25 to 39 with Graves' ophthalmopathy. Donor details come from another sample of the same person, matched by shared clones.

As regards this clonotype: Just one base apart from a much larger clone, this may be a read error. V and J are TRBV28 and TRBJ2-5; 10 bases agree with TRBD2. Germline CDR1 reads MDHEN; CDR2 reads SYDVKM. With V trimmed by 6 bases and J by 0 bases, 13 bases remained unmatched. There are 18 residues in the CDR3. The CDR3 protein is CASRWASGRGRYQETQYF. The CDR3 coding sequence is TGTGCCAGCAGGTGGGCTAGCGGGAGAGGGAGGTACCAAGAGACCCAGTACTTC.

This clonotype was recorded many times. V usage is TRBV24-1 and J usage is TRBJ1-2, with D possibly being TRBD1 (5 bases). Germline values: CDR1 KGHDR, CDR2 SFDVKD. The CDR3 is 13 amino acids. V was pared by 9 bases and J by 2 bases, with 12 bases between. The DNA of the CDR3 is TGTGCCACCGGCGGGGCCAACAACTATGGCTACACCTTC. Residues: CATGGANNYGYTF.

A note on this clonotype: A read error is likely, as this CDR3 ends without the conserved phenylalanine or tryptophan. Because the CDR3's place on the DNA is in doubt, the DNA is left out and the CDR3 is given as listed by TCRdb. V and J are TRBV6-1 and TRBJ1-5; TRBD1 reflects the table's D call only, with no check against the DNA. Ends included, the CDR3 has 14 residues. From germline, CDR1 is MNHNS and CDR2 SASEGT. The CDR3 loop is CASSPRTGNQPQQV.

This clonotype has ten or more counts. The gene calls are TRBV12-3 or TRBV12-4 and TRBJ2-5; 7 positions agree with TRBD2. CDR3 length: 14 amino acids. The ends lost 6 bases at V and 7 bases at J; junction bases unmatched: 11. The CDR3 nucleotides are TGTGCCAGCAGGGAGCGGGACCGAGGCGGGACCCAGTACTTC. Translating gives CASRERDRGGTQYF.

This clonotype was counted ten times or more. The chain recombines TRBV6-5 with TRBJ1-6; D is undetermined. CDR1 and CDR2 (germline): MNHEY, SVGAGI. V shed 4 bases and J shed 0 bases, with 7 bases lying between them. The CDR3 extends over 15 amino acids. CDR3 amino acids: CASSWKGSYNSPLHF. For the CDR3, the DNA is TGTGCCAGCAGTTGGAAGGGCTCCTATAATTCACCCCTCCACTTT.

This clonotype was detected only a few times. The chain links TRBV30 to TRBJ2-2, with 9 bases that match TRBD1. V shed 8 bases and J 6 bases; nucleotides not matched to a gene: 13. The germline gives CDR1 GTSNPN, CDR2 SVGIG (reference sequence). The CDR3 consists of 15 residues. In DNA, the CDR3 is TGTGCCGCTCCGATTCGGGACAGGGCTCCCGGGGAGCTGTTTTTT. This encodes CAAPIRDRAPGELFF.

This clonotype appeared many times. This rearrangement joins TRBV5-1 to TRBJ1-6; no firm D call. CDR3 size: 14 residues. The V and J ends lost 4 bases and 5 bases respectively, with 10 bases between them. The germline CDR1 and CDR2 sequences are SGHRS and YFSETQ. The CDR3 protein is CASSLQEHNSPLHF. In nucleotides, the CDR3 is TGCGCCAGCAGCCTGCAGGAGCATAATTCACCCCTCCACTTT.